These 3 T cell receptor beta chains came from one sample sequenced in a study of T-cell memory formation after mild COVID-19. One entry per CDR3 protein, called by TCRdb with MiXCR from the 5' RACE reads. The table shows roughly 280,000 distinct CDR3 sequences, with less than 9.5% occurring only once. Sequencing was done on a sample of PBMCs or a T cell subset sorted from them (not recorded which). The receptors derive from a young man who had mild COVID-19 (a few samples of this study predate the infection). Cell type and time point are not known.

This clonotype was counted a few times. CDR3 residues: CASSFSQGQGHYGYTF. CDR3 nucleotides: TGTGCCAGCAGTTTCTCCCAAGGACAGGGGCACTATGGCTACACCTTC. The rearrangement uses TRBV27 and TRBJ1-2, with TRBD1 matching over 9 bases. J gave up 3 bases and V 3 bases, and 8 bases lay outside the gene matches. Germline V gene data show CDR1 as MNHEY and CDR2 as SMNVEV (reference sequence). CDR3 length: 16 residues.

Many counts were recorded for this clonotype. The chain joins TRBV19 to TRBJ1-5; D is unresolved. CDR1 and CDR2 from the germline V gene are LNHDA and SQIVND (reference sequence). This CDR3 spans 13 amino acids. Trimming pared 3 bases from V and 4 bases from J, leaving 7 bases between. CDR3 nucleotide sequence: TGTGCCAGTAGTATGAGGGAAAATCAGCCCCAGCATTTT. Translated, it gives CASSMRENQPQHF.

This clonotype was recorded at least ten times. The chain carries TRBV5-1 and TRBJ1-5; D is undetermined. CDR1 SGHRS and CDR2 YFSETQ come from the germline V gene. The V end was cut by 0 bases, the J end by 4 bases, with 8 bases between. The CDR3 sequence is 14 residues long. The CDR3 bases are TGCGCCAGCAGCTTGGCCTTTGGAAATCAGCCCCAGCATTTT. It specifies CASSLAFGNQPQHF.